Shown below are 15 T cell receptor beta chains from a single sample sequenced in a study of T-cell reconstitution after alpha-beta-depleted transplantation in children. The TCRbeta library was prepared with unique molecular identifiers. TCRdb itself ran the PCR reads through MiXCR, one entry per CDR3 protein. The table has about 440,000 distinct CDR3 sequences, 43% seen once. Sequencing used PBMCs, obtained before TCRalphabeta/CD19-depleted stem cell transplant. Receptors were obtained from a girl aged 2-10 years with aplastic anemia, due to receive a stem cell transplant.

Here the CDR3 reads CASSYSGKNIQYF. CDR3 nucleotides: TGTGCCAGCAGTTACTCGGGAAAAAACATTCAGTACTTC. This chain links TRBV6-5 with TRBJ2-4, with no clear D. CDR3 length: 13 amino acids. CDR1 and CDR2 (germline): MNHEY, SVGAGI. V shed 0 bases and J shed 4 bases, with 4 bases lying between them.

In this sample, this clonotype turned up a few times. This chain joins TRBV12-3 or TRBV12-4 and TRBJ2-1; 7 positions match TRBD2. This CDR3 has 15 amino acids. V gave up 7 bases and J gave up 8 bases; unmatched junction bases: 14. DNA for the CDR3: TGTGCCAGCACTGAAGCGGGGCCTGTAGTGTATGAGCAGTTCTTC. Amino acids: CASTEAGPVVYEQFF.

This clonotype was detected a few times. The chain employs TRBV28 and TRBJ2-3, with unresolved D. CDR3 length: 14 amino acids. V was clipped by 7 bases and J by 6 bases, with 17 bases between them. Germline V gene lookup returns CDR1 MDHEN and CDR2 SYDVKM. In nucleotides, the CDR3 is TGTGCCAGCACCCGGGCCGAGATGGTGGATACGCAGTATTTT. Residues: CASTRAEMVDTQYF.

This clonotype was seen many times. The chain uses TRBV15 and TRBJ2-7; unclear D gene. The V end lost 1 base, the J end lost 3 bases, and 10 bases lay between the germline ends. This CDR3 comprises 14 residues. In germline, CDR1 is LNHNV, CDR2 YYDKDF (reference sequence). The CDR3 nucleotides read TGTGCCACCAGCAGAGTCCGAGGCTACTACGAGCAGTACTTC. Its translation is CATSRVRGYYEQYF.

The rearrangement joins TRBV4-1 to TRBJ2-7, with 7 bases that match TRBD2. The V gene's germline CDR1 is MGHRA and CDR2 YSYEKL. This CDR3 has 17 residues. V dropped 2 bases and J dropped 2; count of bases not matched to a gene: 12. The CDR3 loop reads CASSQITSYGGTYEQYF. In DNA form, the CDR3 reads TGCGCCAGCAGCCAAATAACATCGTACGGGGGGACCTACGAGCAGTACTTC.

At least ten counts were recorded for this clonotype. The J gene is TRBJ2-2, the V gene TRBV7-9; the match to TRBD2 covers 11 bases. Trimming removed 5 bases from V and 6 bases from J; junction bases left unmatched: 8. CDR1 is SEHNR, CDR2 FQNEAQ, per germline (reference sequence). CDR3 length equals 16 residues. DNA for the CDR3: TGTGCCAGCAGCCCGATGACTAGCGGGAAACCCGGGGAGCTGTTTTTT. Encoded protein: CASSPMTSGKPGELFF.

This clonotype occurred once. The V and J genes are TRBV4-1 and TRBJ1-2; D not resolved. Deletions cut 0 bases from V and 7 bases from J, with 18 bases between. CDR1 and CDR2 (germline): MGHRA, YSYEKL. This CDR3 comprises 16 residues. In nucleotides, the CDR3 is TGCGCCAGCAGCCAAGAAGGGAACGCTCAAGAGGGTGGCTACACCTTC. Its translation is CASSQEGNAQEGGYTF.

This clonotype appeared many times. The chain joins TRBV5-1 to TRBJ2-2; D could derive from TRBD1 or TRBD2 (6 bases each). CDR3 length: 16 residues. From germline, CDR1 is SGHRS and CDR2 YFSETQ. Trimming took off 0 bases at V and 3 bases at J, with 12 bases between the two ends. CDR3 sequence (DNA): TGCGCCAGCAGCTTGGCGGGGGCTGTCTACACCGGGGAGCTGTTTTTT. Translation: CASSLAGAVYTGELFF.

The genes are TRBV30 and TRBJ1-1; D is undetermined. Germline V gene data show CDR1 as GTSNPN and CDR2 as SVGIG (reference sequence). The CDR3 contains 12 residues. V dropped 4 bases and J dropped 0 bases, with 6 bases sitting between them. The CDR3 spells CAWMQLNTEAFF. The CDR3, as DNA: TGTGCCTGGATGCAGCTGAACACTGAAGCTTTCTTT.

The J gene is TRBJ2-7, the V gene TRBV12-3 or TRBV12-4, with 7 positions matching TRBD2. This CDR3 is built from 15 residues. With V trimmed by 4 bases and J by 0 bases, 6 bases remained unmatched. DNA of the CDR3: TGTGCCAGCAGTTCGACTAGCCGGAGCTCCTACGAGCAGTACTTC. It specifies CASSSTSRSSYEQYF.

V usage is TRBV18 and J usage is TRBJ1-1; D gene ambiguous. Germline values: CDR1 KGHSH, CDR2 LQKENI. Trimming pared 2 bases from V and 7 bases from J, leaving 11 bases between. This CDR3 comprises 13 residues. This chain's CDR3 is CASSPIGSFEAFF. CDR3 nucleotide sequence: TGTGCCAGCTCACCAATAGGTAGCTTTGAAGCTTTCTTT.

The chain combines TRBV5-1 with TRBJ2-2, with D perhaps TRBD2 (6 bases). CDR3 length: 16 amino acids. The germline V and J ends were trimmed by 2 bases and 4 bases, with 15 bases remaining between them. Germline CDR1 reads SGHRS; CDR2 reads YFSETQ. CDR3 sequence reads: CASSFRREWVTGELFF. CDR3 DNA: TGCGCCAGCAGCTTTCGCCGGGAGTGGGTCACCGGGGAGCTGTTTTTT.

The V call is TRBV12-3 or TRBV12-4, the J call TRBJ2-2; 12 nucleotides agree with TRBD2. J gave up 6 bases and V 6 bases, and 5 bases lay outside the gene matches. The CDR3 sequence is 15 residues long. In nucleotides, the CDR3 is TGTGCCAGCAGAGTGACTAGCGGGAGCCCCGGGGAGCTGTTTTTT. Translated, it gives CASRVTSGSPGELFF.

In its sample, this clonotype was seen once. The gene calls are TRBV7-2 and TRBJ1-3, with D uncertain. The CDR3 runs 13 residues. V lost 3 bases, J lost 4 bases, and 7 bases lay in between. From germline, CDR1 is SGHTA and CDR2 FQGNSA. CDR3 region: CASSLGYGNTIYF. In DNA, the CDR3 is TGTGCCAGCAGCTTGGGTTACGGAAACACCATATATTTT.

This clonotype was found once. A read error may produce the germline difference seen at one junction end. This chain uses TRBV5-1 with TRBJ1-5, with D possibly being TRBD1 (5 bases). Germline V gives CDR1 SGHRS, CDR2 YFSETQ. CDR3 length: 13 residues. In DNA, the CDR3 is TGCGCCAGCAGCCCCCAGGGCAATGAGCCCCAGCATTTT. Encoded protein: CASSPQGNEPQHF.